This TCR beta chain appears in the sequencing data of a study of CD8 T cells in Susac syndrome. The table lists this clonotype with a few counts. With random hexamers, roughly 0.45 to 1 ug RNA was reverse transcribed. It was immunoSEQ multiplex PCR that amplified TCR beta CDR3 across 54 Vbeta and 13 Jbeta. TCRdb redid the calling of the immunoSEQ multiplex PCR reads with MiXCR, one entry per CDR3 protein. The sample gives fewer than 90,000 distinct CDR3 sequences, approximately 93% of which show up once; 0.35% to 0.5% is in the top ten. The CDR3 is 19 residues long. Germline CDR1 reads SGHAT; CDR2 reads FQNNGV. J was trimmed by 8 bases and V by 1 base; bases with no gene match: 15.

The V gene is TRBV11-2, the J gene TRBJ2-1; 12 bases agree with TRBD1. Material: CD8+ T cells from PBMCs. This receptor was taken from a human donor with Susac syndrome. This CDR3 is CASSLGPTTGQGASDEQFF. CDR3 nucleotides: TGTGCCAGCAGCTTAGGCCCAACCACGGGACAGGGGGCTAGCGATGAGCAGTTCTTC.